This T cell receptor (beta chain) was sequenced in a study of OX40 agonist ivuxolimab in advanced cancers. About the full investigation: Ivuxolimab, which targeted the costimulatory receptor OX40 (CD134), was an agonistic, fully human IgG2 monoclonal antibody. The monotherapy dose-escalation portion (N of about 57 patients) of the phase I ivuxolimab trial is reported in the paper. Patients were allowed to have had prior anti-PD-1, anti-PD-L1 or anti-CTLA-4 therapy, and around two fifths of the dose-escalation patients had been treated with checkpoint inhibitors. The point of sequencing TCRbeta in the periphery was to test whether ivuxolimab changed TCR sequence diversity and drove clonal T-cell expansion. Intravenous ivuxolimab was administered to patients every 2 weeks at six dose levels: 0.01, 0.1, 0.3, 1.5, 3 and 10 mg/kg. Partial responses occurred in three dose-escalation patients, of whom one had hepatocellular carcinoma and two had cutaneous melanoma. In the dose-escalation cohort, 82.7% of patients were male, and the mean age was approximately 64 years, with a range of roughly 20 to 85. Of the roughly 52 patients in dose escalation, around 19 had hepatocellular carcinoma, about 15 had melanoma, 9 had renal cell carcinoma and 9 had head and neck cancer.

Findings and caveats that apply to the study as a whole: After ivuxolimab, CD8+ T cells had more expanded clones than CD4+ T cells on average. In partial responders in the 0.1-3.0 mg/kg groups, normalized peripheral clonal expansion was found to be among the lowest, especially among CD8+ T cells. Which antigens the clonally expanded peripheral T cells were specific for was not determined. Low levels of normalized T-cell clonal expansion were also seen in some patients who did not respond. At doses from 0.1 to 3.0 mg/kg, clonal expansion was seen in both CD4+ and CD8+ blood T cells between baseline and week 6.

Patients with a history of autoimmune disease or receiving systemic immunosuppression were excluded from the trial. Peripheral blood for TCR sequencing was collected from all dose cohorts at baseline, on cycle 4 day 1, and on cycle 7 day 1. Samples came from an open-label, multicenter, first-in-human phase I dose-escalation trial of ivuxolimab. Adults with locally advanced or metastatic melanoma, renal cell, hepatocellular, or head and neck squamous cell carcinoma were enrolled in the trial. Before TCR sequencing, CD4+ T cells and CD8+ T cells were sorted from peripheral blood as separate populations. This clone was observed once. Its antigen specificity is not known. The record has no base qualities; no much larger clone is one base away. Genomic DNA was extracted from sorted cells for sequencing of the TCRbeta CDR3 region. TCRbeta CDR3 regions were sequenced using the immunoSEQ Assay. Drawn from immuneACCESS, this table holds only the in-frame rearrangements with V and J called that TCRdb kept. Clones are partly lost; checked studies trace under half to an unresolved V gene and leave the rest unexplained. Recorded for this sample are tens of thousands of clones; around 92% of them occurred a single time. Jointly, the top ten make up 8% to 10% of the sample.

This sample comprised CD4+ or CD8+ T cells sorted from blood, obtained in a trial of the OX40 agonist ivuxolimab. This clonotype originated in an adult with an advanced solid tumor such as melanoma, head and neck, liver or kidney cancer.

The DNA sequence is as follows: TGTGCCAGCAGCTTAGAGGTGGGAGTCTACAATGAGCAGTTCTTC. Protein translation: CASSLEVGVYNEQFF. The sequence is built from TRBV7-9 and TRBJ2-1; the D region possibly corresponds to TRBD2 (5 bases align). CDR1 and CDR2 are read off the germline V gene (reference sequence) as SEHNR and FQNEAQ. V and J are truncated by 1 base and 3 bases respectively, leaving an intervening sequence of 10 bases. The CDR3, from cysteine to phenylalanine, totals 15 residues. The entry retains the CDR3 DNA only, 45 bases that are in frame from base 1.